This TCR beta chain was identified in a study of OX40 agonist ivuxolimab in advanced cancers. Looking at the study overall: Patients were treated with ivuxolimab, an agonistic anti-OX40 (CD134) antibody.

V was shortened by 0 bases and J by 3 bases, with 10 bases between the two germline ends. Germline CDR1 SGHRS, CDR2 YFSETQ. CDR3 length: 15 residues. Data came from immunoSEQ multiplex PCR; TCRdb stores just in-frame clones and leaves some out. The data contain around 35,000 clones, approximately 79% of them singletons. The rearrangement joins TRBV5-1 to TRBJ2-1; D gene unclear. The receptor was derived from an adult with an advanced solid tumor such as melanoma, head and neck, liver or kidney cancer. The sequencing here drew on CD4+ or CD8+ T cells sorted from blood, taken in a trial of the OX40 agonist ivuxolimab. The CDR3 sequence is CASSLDTGDYNEQFF. The CDR3 DNA reads TGCGCCAGCAGCTTGGATACGGGCGACTACAATGAGCAGTTCTTC.